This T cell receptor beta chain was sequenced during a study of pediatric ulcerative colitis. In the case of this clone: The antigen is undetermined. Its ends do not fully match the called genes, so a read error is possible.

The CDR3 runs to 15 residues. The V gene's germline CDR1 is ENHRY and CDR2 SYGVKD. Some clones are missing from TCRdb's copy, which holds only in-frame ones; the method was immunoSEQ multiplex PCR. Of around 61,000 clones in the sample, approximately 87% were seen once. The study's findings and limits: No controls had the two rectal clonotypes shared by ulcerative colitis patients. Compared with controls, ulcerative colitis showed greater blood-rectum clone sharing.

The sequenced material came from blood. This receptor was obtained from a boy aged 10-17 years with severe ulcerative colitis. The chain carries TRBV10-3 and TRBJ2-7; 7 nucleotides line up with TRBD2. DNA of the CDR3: TGTGCCATCAGGGAGGGTGGCGGGAGCTCCAACGAGCAGTACTTC. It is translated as CAIREGGGSSNEQYF.